The 20 T cell receptor beta chains below were found in one sample sequenced in a study of T cell repertoires in cytomegalovirus infection. These TCRs' antigens remain unknown. In TCRdb, the reads were re-called with MiXCR into one record per CDR3 protein. The sample contains around 900,000 distinct CDR3 sequences, approximately 31% of which appear only once. Material: cultured CD8+ T cells from PBMCs, obtained from culture after CMV antigen stimulation. All receptors come from a human donor in good health (CMV status not recorded). Some clones in this sample may be carry-over from other donors' samples.

This clonotype was detected only a few times. The chain couples TRBV28 to TRBJ2-7; TRBD1 matches 7 bases. This CDR3 comprises 16 residues. CDR1 MDHEN and CDR2 SYDVKM come from the germline V gene. Trimming cost V 6 bases and J 0 bases; bases outside gene matches: 11. CDR3: CASSALTGTASYEQYV. CDR3 DNA sequence: TGTGCCAGCAGCGCTCTTACCGGGACAGCCTCCTACGAGCAGTACGTC.

This clonotype has only a few counts. The rearrangement links TRBV29-1 to TRBJ2-2; D is unresolved. Germline lookup yields CDR1 SQVTM and CDR2 ANQGSEA. V was pared by 4 bases and J by 0 bases, with 12 bases between. The CDR3 covers 15 residues. The CDR3 loop is CSVVFASSNTGELFF. CDR3 nucleotides: TGCAGCGTTGTATTCGCCTCCTCGAACACCGGGGAGCTGTTTTTT.

The sample holds a few counts of this clonotype. The chain links TRBV6-2 or TRBV6-3 to TRBJ2-2, with unresolved D. The germline V gene encodes CDR1 MNHEY and CDR2 SVGEGT. V was trimmed by 6 bases and J by 6 bases, leaving 14 bases between them. The CDR3 consists of 14 residues. CDR3 sequence (DNA): TGTGCCAGCAGCCCCTCTAATAGTGCCGGGGAGCTGTTTTTT. It encodes CASSPSNSAGELFF.

This clonotype was recorded many times. J is TRBJ2-7 and V is TRBV7-8; D ambiguous. The CDR3 covers 13 residues. V was clipped by 5 bases and J by 0 bases, with 8 bases between them. Germline lookup yields CDR1 SGHVS and CDR2 FQNEAQ. The CDR3 nucleotides are TGTGCCAGCAGCCCCCCGAGCTCCTACGAGCAGTACGTC. Its protein is CASSPPSSYEQYV.

This clonotype was detected a few times. This chain connects TRBV6-1 to TRBJ1-5, with TRBD1 identical over 8 bases. The germline CDR1 and CDR2 sequences are MNHNS and SASEGT. The CDR3 runs 17 residues. With 4 bases clipped from V and 0 bases from J, the junction kept 8 bases outside the gene matches. In DNA form, the CDR3 reads TGTGCCAGCAGTGTTGGGACAGGAGCTTATAGCAATCAGCCCCAGCATTTT. Protein sequence: CASSVGTGAYSNQPQHF.

The rearrangement uses TRBV27 and TRBJ2-3; D is unclear. This CDR3 has 15 amino acids. Germline CDR1 and CDR2: MNHEY and SMNVEV (reference sequence). V was clipped by 6 bases and J by 2 bases, with 15 bases between them. The CDR3 sequence is CASSPRHRLTDTQYF. CDR3 DNA: TGTGCCAGCAGCCCCAGACACAGACTCACAGATACGCAGTATTTT.

The chain employs TRBV29-1 and TRBJ2-6; D might be TRBD2 (5 bases). This CDR3 has 13 residues. The ends were cut back, 2 bases at V and 4 bases at J, with 6 bases in the middle. Germline values: CDR1 SQVTM, CDR2 ANQGSEA. CDR3 DNA: TGCAGCGTTGAACTAGCCGGGGCCAACGTCCTGACTTTC. Amino acid sequence: CSVELAGANVLTF.

This clonotype was seen a few times. The rearrangement links TRBV20-1 to TRBJ2-7; maybe TRBD1 (6 bases). The V and J ends lost 4 bases and 7 bases respectively, with 20 bases between them. The germline V gene encodes CDR1 DFQATT and CDR2 SNEGSKA (reference sequence). The CDR3 sequence is 14 residues long. In DNA form, the CDR3 reads TGCAGTGCTAACTTCGGGGCAGGGGTTGAAGAGCAGTACTTC. It codes for CSANFGAGVEEQYF.

Details on this clonotype: A much bigger clone sits one base away, suggesting this may be a read error. The chain employs TRBV7-8 and TRBJ1-5; weak D call: TRBD1 (5 bases). Germline V gives CDR1 SGHVS, CDR2 FQNEAQ. The CDR3 sequence is 14 residues long. The CDR3 spells CVSSLVGVNQPQHF. The CDR3 nucleotides read TGTGTCAGCAGCTTAGTGGGGGTCAATCAGCCCCAGCATTTT.

CDR3 sequence (DNA): TGTGCCAGCAGCTTGGTCCCAGCCCGGGAGGTCGGCTACACCTTC. This encodes CASSLVPAREVGYTF. V usage is TRBV7-9 and J usage is TRBJ1-2; D remains ambiguous. The V end lost 3 bases, the J end lost 8 bases, and 19 bases lay between the germline ends. The V gene's germline CDR1 is SEHNR and CDR2 FQNEAQ (reference sequence). This CDR3 comprises 15 residues. The full variable domain, completed using reference TRBV7-9 and TRBJ1-2, is DTGVSQNPRHKITKRGQNVTFRCDPISEHNRLYWYRQTLGQGPEFLTYFQNEAQLEKSRLLSDRFSAERPKGSFSTLEIQRTEQGDSAMYLCASSLVPAREVGYTFGSGTRLTVV.

As concerns this clonotype: A much larger clone lies a single base off, so this may be a read error. The gene calls are TRBV7-2 and TRBJ1-2; TRBD1 aligns across 8 bases. There are 13 residues in the CDR3. Looked up from germline, CDR1 is SGHTA and CDR2 is FQGNSA. V was pared by 9 bases and J by 1 base, with 4 bases of the junction left unmatched. CDR3 in DNA: TGTGCCAGTAACAGGGGGATTAACTATGGCTACACCTTC. It encodes CASNRGINYGYTF.

The sample holds many counts of this clonotype. The chain recombines TRBV7-9 with TRBJ1-2; D unclear. The CDR3 has 15 residues. Germline CDR1 SEHNR, CDR2 FQNEAQ (reference sequence). V gave up 5 bases and J gave up 2 bases, with 15 bases separating them. CDR3 sequence: CASSSNDRENYGYTF. The CDR3 DNA sequence: TGTGCCAGCAGCAGCAATGACCGAGAAAACTATGGCTACACCTTC.

This clonotype was seen many times. The rearrangement joins TRBV6-2 or TRBV6-3 to TRBJ1-1; no clear D gene. Germline lookup yields CDR1 MNHEY and CDR2 SVGEGT. Trimming left V 6 bases short and J 0 bases short, with 11 bases between. This CDR3 spans 14 amino acids. The CDR3: CASSSGRMNTEAFF. The CDR3 nucleotides are TGTGCCAGCAGCTCCGGACGCATGAACACTGAAGCTTTCTTT.

The sample holds many counts of this clonotype. This chain connects TRBV20-1 to TRBJ2-3; 9 nucleotides line up with TRBD1. CDR3 length equals 17 residues. V lost 6 bases, J lost 3 bases, and 16 bases stayed unmatched. Germline CDR1 is DFQATT and CDR2 is SNEGSKA (reference sequence). The CDR3 DNA reads TGCAGTGCGCCCACAGGGGGCGCGAGGTACTCTACAGATACGCAGTATTTT. Amino acid sequence: CSAPTGGARYSTDTQYF.

The chain couples TRBV19 to TRBJ2-3; D possibly corresponds to TRBD1 (6 bases). Germline V gene sequence: CDR1 LNHDA, CDR2 SQIVND (reference sequence). CDR3 size: 15 residues. The V end lost 2 bases, the J end lost 1 base, and 10 bases lay between the germline ends. CDR3 loop: CASSISYRGTDTQYF. For the CDR3, the DNA is TGTGCCAGTAGTATAAGTTACAGGGGCACAGATACGCAGTATTTT.

This chain links TRBV3-1 with TRBJ2-2, with D possibly being TRBD1 (6 bases). The CDR3 loop spans 15 amino acids. The germline V gene has CDR1 LGHDT and CDR2 YNNKEL (reference sequence). The V and J ends lost 4 bases and 6 bases respectively, with 15 bases between them. CDR3 loop: CASSRQALGAGELFF. In nucleotides, the CDR3 is TGTGCCAGCAGCCGACAGGCTCTCGGCGCCGGGGAGCTGTTTTTT.

There are a few counts of this clonotype. The chain carries TRBV20-1 and TRBJ2-5; maybe TRBD1 (5 bases). V lost 1 base, J lost 0 bases, and 6 bases lay in between. Germline lookup yields CDR1 DFQATT and CDR2 SNEGSKA (reference sequence). The CDR3 runs to 13 residues. As DNA, the CDR3 is TGCAGTGCTAGAGGACAGAACCAAGAGACCCAGTACTTC. Residues: CSARGQNQETQYF.

The chain uses TRBV4-1 and TRBJ2-5, with D hard to call. CDR1 and CDR2 (germline): MGHRA, YSYEKL. V lost 0 bases to trimming and J lost 4 bases, with 9 bases between them. This CDR3 comprises 14 residues. CDR3 residues: CASSQEVVRETQYF. The CDR3 DNA reads as TGCGCCAGCAGCCAAGAGGTTGTTAGAGAGACCCAGTACTTC.

CDR3 residues: CASSAPGADTQYF. The CDR3 DNA follows: TGTGCCAGCAGTGCCCCAGGGGCAGATACGCAGTATTTT. The rearrangement links TRBV12-3 or TRBV12-4 to TRBJ2-3, with D possibly matching TRBD1 (6 bases). The CDR3 is made up of 13 amino acids. The ends were cut back, 5 bases at V and 4 bases at J, with 10 bases in the middle.

This chain uses TRBV19 with TRBJ1-2; TRBD1 agrees at 9 bases. This CDR3 spans 14 amino acids. CDR1 and CDR2 (germline): LNHDA, SQIVND (reference sequence). V shed 9 bases, J shed 8 bases, and the junction held 13 bases outside the gene matches. CDR3 coding DNA: TGTGCCAGCCGACCTAGGACAGGGGTAGAAGGCTACACCTTC. Translation: CASRPRTGVEGYTF.